This is a list of T cell receptor beta chains from one sample in a study of identical twins. MiXCR was run by TCRdb on the 5' RACE reads, yielding one entry per CDR3 protein. The sample shows some 760,000 distinct CDR3 sequences, roughly 18% of them seen only once. The same sample was also used in a study of T cells expressing NK-cell markers.

The sample was PBMCs. These receptors came from a young woman in good health. CDR3s include the opening cysteine and the closing phenylalanine or tryptophan. Fields, in order: J gene, V gene, D gene, clone size, CDR3 DNA, CDR3 protein. A D gene is named only where the DNA matches it firmly. Size values are once, few and many counts, or a class for expanded clones, and some rows have none.

TRBJ2-1 | TRBV6-2/TRBV6-3 | NA | few | TGTGCCAGCAGCCAACCTCCGAGGGGTTACATGGATGAGCAGTTCTTC | CASSQPPRGYMDEQFF
TRBJ2-3 | TRBV12-3/TRBV12-4 | TRBD2 | few | TGTGCCAGCAGTCCCCTCGGTAGCGGGGGAAGCACAGATACGCAGTATTTT | CASSPLGSGGSTDTQYF
TRBJ1-5 | TRBV6-1 | NA | NA | TGTGCCAGCAGTGAAGGCCTCAATCAGCCCCAGCATTTT | CASSEGLNQPQHF
TRBJ1-5 | TRBV4-1 | NA | few | TGCGCCAGCAGCCAAGATGGGTTTCAGCCCCAGCATTTT | CASSQDGFQPQHF
TRBJ1-2 | TRBV6-1 | NA | few | TGTGCCAGTACTGATCTCCGCCTGCGGTATGGCTACACCTTC | CASTDLRLRYGYTF
TRBJ2-1 | TRBV12-3/TRBV12-4 | NA | few | TGTGCCAGCAGTTTTGGGGTCGGAAACAATGAGCAGTTCTTC | CASSFGVGNNEQFF
TRBJ1-3 | TRBV7-2 | NA | few | TGTGCCAGCAGCTTAGCGACTGGGCCGACCATATATTTT | CASSLATGPTIYF
TRBJ2-7 | TRBV12-3/TRBV12-4 | NA | NA | TGTGCCAGCAGTTGGTCCCTGGAGCAGTACTTC | CASSWSLEQYF
TRBJ2-2 | TRBV7-9 | TRBD2 | NA | TGTGCCAGCAGCTCTTCCGGGACTAAATCCGGGGAGCTGTTTTTT | CASSSSGTKSGELFF
TRBJ2-3 | TRBV29-1 | TRBD2 | few | TGCAGCGTCGCCGAGCTTTTACTAGCGGGGACGATGACAGATACGCAGTATTTT | CSVAELLLAGTMTDTQYF
TRBJ1-2 | TRBV10-3 | NA | NA | TGTGCCATCAGTGAGGCGTATGGCTACACCTTC | CAISEAYGYTF
TRBJ1-1 | TRBV20-1 | NA | few | TGCAGTGCTAGAGATGCCCGTAGGGGAGGTGGAACTGAAGCTTTCTTT | CSARDARRGGGTEAFF
TRBJ1-6 | TRBV7-2 | NA | few | TGTGCCAGCAGCTTGTCACAGAATAATTCACCCCTCCACTTT | CASSLSQNNSPLHF
TRBJ2-6 | TRBV3-1 | NA | once | TGTGCCAGCAGCTACCTCGCATCTGGGGCCAACGTCCTGACTTTC | CASSYLASGANVLTF
TRBJ2-6 | TRBV14 | TRBD1 | NA | TGTGCCAGCAGCCACTACAGGGGGCTCGGCGGGGCCAACGTCCTGACTTTC | CASSHYRGLGGANVLTF
TRBJ2-1 | TRBV7-9 | NA | NA | TGTGCCAGCAGCTTAGGGGCATTTAATGAGCAGTTCTTC | CASSLGAFNEQFF
TRBJ1-1 | TRBV29-1 | NA | many | TGCAGCGTATCTAGACAGATGGCGAACACTGAAGCTTTCTTT | CSVSRQMANTEAFF